This TCR beta chain is from a study of regulatory T cells in long-lasting Graves disease. Study-level information: Freshly diagnosed Graves' patients had used antithyroid drugs for under 3 months.

V trimming: 0 bases; J trimming: 4 bases; junction bases outside the gene matches: 5. Germline CDR1 is MNHEY and CDR2 is SMNVEV (reference sequence). The CDR3 length is 15 residues. Arm-PCR of CDR3 regions and iRepertoire HTBI primers were used to build TCR beta libraries. Per the authors' pipeline: Samples jointly harbored about 65 TRBV and about 15 TRBJ segments. TCRdb reprocessed the multiplex PCR reads with MiXCR, giving one entry per CDR3 protein. TCRdb, rather than the study authors, made the V and J calls. The table shows 350,000 to 550,000 distinct CDR3 sequences, with about 16% occurring only once. Many counts were recorded for this clonotype. Antigen: not known. Time point indicated: newly diagnosed GD, antithyroid drugs for less than 3 months. Preparation of the TCR library used RNA extracted from PBMCs. Study-wide findings and caveats: Having only a small sample size may have limited accuracy.

Another study also made use of these data, one on T cells in Graves' hyperthyroidism and ophthalmopathy.

This clonotype was obtained from a woman under 30 with Graves disease. This chain joins TRBV27 and TRBJ1-1; 7 bases are a match to TRBD1. Sequencing used peripheral blood mononuclear cells (PBMCs), obtained at new diagnosis, from a patient treated with antithyroid drugs. DNA for the CDR3: TGTGCCAGCAGTTTATCAGACAGGGCTGCCACTGAAGCTTTCTTT. Translating it yields CASSLSDRAATEAFF.